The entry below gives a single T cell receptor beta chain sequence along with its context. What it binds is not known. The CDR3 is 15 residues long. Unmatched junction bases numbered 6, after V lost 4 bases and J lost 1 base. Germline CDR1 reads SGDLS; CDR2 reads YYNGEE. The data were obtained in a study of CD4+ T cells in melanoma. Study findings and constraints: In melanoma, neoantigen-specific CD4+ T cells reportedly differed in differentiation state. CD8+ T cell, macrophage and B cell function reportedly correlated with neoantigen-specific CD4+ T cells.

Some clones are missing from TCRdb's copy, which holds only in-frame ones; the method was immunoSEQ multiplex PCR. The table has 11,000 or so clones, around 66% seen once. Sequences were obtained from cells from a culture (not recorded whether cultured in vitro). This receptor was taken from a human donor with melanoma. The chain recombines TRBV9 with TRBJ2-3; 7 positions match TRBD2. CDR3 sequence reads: CASSRGGRGTDTQYF. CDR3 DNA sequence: TGTGCCAGCAGCCGCGGGGGTAGGGGCACAGATACGCAGTATTTT. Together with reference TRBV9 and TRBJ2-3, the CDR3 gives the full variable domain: DSGVTQTPKHLITATGQRVTLRCSPRSGDLSVYWYQQSLDQGLQFLIQYYNGEERAKGNILERFSAQQFPDLHSELNLSSLELGDSALYFCASSRGGRGTDTQYFGPGTRLTVL.